The 24 T cell receptor beta chains reported below all come from one sample, sequenced in a study of T cell responses to AZD1222 COVID-19 vaccine (dated by TCRdb to the early 2020s). The time point label of this sample denotes: baseline before first vaccination. The protocol used for the library was the immunoSEQ multiplex PCR assay. TCRdb obtained this table from immuneACCESS and retained in-frame rearrangements with V and J assigned. These tables miss some clones; where compared with another copy, unresolved V genes account for less than half of the shortfall, and the remainder is unexplained. This sample holds approximately 79,000 clones; 86% were observed only once. The leading ten clones occupy about 7.7% of the sample. Specimen: peripheral blood, collected on day 0 of AZD1222 vaccination. All receptors derive from an adult in good health.

The chain couples TRBV6-5 to TRBJ2-7; possibly TRBD1 for D (6 bases). The CDR3 runs to 15 residues. From germline, CDR1 is MNHEY and CDR2 SVGAGI. V was trimmed by 7 bases and J by 0 bases, leaving 16 bases between them. The CDR3 coding sequence is TGTGCCAGCACCGAGGGGGACGGAGGCTCCTACGAGCAGTACTTC. Translated, it gives CASTEGDGGSYEQYF.

The V call is TRBV19, the J call TRBJ2-5; tentative D call: TRBD1 (5 bases). Germline lookup yields CDR1 LNHDA and CDR2 SQIVND (reference sequence). V lost 1 base and J lost 4, with 13 bases in between. The CDR3 covers 15 residues. CDR3 DNA sequence: TGTGCCAGTAGTATAGGTCAGGGAATTTCAGAGACCCAGTACTTC. Encoded protein: CASSIGQGISETQYF.

The gene calls are TRBV19 and TRBJ1-3; D might be TRBD1 (5 bases). Trimming stripped 7 bases from V and 4 bases from J, with 14 bases between. Germline assignment: CDR1 LNHDA and CDR2 SQIVND (reference sequence). The CDR3 consists of 14 residues. Written as DNA, the CDR3 is TGTGCCAGTACCCCAGGGACGGGCGGAAACACCATATATTTT. Amino acid sequence: CASTPGTGGNTIYF. Based on the CDR3 plus reference TRBV19 and TRBJ1-3, the full variable domain is DGGITQSPKYLFRKEGQNVTLSCEQNLNHDAMYWYRQDPGQGLRLIYYSQIVNDFQKGDIAEGYSVSREKKESFPLTVTSAQKNPTAFYLCASTPGTGGNTIYFGEGSWLTVV.

The V and J genes are TRBV3-1 (or the pseudogene TRBV3-2) and TRBJ1-2, with a tentative D call TRBD1 (6 bases). Germline loops: CDR1 LGHDT, CDR2 YNNKEL (reference sequence). This CDR3 region has 14 residues. V was trimmed by 4 bases and J by 8 bases, leaving 17 bases between them. The CDR3 DNA sequence: TGTGCCAGCAGCCGCGACAGGTTTTCGAGCGGCTACACCTTC. Protein sequence: CASSRDRFSSGYTF.

V and J are TRBV7-2 and TRBJ2-1, with 11 positions matching TRBD2. The CDR3 consists of 15 residues. In germline, CDR1 is SGHTA, CDR2 FQGNSA. The V gene end was trimmed by 3 bases and the J gene end by 5 bases; junction bases not matched to a gene: 3. CDR3 nucleotides: TGTGCCAGCAGCTTTTCGGGACTAGCGGACAATGAGCAGTTCTTC. Translation: CASSFSGLADNEQFF.

This clone was seen just once. This chain links TRBV18 with TRBJ2-1; 7 bases align to TRBD1. CDR1 is KGHSH, CDR2 LQKENI, per germline. This CDR3 region has 17 residues. V was pared by 3 bases and J by 3 bases, with 11 bases of the junction left unmatched. In nucleotides, the CDR3 is TGTGCCAGCTCACCGCCGGACAGGCTGTTCAGCTACAATGAGCAGTTCTTC. It encodes CASSPPDRLFSYNEQFF.

V gene TRBV10-3 combines with J gene TRBJ1-2; no clear D gene. This CDR3 is built from 13 residues. V was trimmed by 2 bases and J by 4 bases, leaving 8 bases between them. CDR1 is ENHRY, CDR2 SYGVKD, per germline. This CDR3 reads CAISERQAYGYTF. CDR3 coding DNA: TGTGCCATCAGTGAGCGACAAGCCTATGGCTACACCTTC.

This chain joins TRBV5-5 and TRBJ2-7; TRBD1 aligns across 7 bases. From germline, CDR1 is SGHKS and CDR2 YYEKEE (reference sequence). This CDR3 has 17 residues. The V and J ends lost 3 bases and 3 bases, in that order; junction bases with no gene match: 15. The CDR3 DNA is TGTGCCAGCAGCTGGGTCGCAGGGGGATGGGGGAACTACGAGCAGTACTTC. This translates into CASSWVAGGWGNYEQYF.

This rearrangement joins TRBV5-6 to TRBJ2-5; TRBD2 aligns across 8 bases. The CDR3 extends over 15 amino acids. Trimming removed 0 bases from V and 5 bases from J; junction bases left unmatched: 6. Germline assignment: CDR1 SGHDT and CDR2 YYEEEE. Here the CDR3 reads CASSLGGGLGETQYF. CDR3 coding DNA: TGTGCCAGCAGCTTGGGGGGGGGACTAGGGGAGACCCAGTACTTC.

The chain recombines TRBV6-1 with TRBJ2-2; the match to TRBD1 covers 9 bases. Per the germline V gene, CDR1 is MNHNS and CDR2 is SASEGT. The CDR3 loop spans 15 amino acids. V shed 0 bases and J 11 bases; nucleotides not matched to a gene: 7. CDR3 amino acids: CASSEARDRAPELFF. The DNA of the CDR3 is TGTGCCAGCAGTGAAGCCCGGGACAGGGCCCCCGAGCTGTTTTTT.

The chain joins TRBV28 to TRBJ1-2; weak D call: TRBD1 (6 bases). This CDR3 contains 15 residues. CDR1 MDHEN and CDR2 SYDVKM come from the germline V gene. The ends were cut back, 6 bases at V and 4 bases at J, with 18 bases in the middle. The CDR3 bases are TGTGCCAGCAGCCGTTCGGGGGCCACCCTCTATGGCTACACCTTC. Amino acids: CASSRSGATLYGYTF.

CDR3: CASSYSGKQETQYF. CDR3 nucleotides: TGTGCCAGCAGTTATTCAGGGAAGCAAGAGACCCAGTACTTC. This chain links TRBV27 with TRBJ2-5, with a possible D match to TRBD1 (5 bases). CDR1 and CDR2 from the germline V gene are MNHEY and SMNVEV (reference sequence). Trimming shortened V by 4 bases and J by 2 bases, and 11 bases separated the two germline ends. The CDR3 totals 14 residues.

V usage is TRBV7-9 and J usage is TRBJ1-2, with a possible D match to TRBD1 (6 bases). The germline V and J ends were trimmed by 5 bases and 5 bases, with 12 bases remaining between them. The CDR3 runs 13 residues. Germline lookup yields CDR1 SEHNR and CDR2 FQNEAQ (reference sequence). DNA for the CDR3: TGTGCCAGCAGCATCAGGGGCGGGTATGGCTACACCTTC. It translates to CASSIRGGYGYTF.

The V call is TRBV6-6, the J call TRBJ1-3; maybe TRBD1 (6 bases). Germline values: CDR1 MNHNY, CDR2 SVGAGI (reference sequence). V lost 9 bases to trimming and J lost 3 bases, with 9 bases between them. The CDR3 runs to 12 residues. Written as DNA, the CDR3 is TGTGCCAGTCTGACAGGTGGAAACACCATATATTTT. Its protein product is CASLTGGNTIYF.

The chain is built from TRBV7-7 and TRBJ2-1, with 9 bases matching TRBD1. Germline CDR1 and CDR2: SSHAT and FNYEAQ (reference sequence). The CDR3 runs to 17 residues. The V gene end was trimmed by 5 bases and the J gene end by 2 bases; junction bases not matched to a gene: 10. The CDR3 sequence is CASSPRQGQGPYNEQFF. CDR3 coding DNA: TGTGCCAGCAGCCCGAGGCAGGGACAGGGCCCCTACAATGAGCAGTTCTTC.

This clone showed up just a few times. The chain couples TRBV28 to TRBJ1-2; TRBD1 matches at 10 bases. With 5 bases clipped from V and 2 bases from J, the junction kept 5 bases outside the gene matches. The CDR3 totals 15 residues. Germline V lookup: CDR1 MDHEN, CDR2 SYDVKM. The DNA for the CDR3 is TGTGCCAGCAGTCCAGAGACAGGGGGCAACTATGGCTACACCTTC. It specifies CASSPETGGNYGYTF.

V usage is TRBV11-3 and J usage is TRBJ2-1; the D gene is possibly TRBD2 (6 bases). The germline V gene encodes CDR1 SGHNT and CDR2 YENEEA. The V end was cut by 4 bases, the J end by 8 bases, with 9 bases between. The CDR3 consists of 12 residues. CDR3 sequence reads: CASSSGSYEQFF. In nucleotides, the CDR3 is TGTGCCAGCAGCTCCGGGAGTTATGAGCAGTTCTTC.

The chain combines TRBV9 with TRBJ2-5; tentative D call: TRBD2 (6 bases). The CDR3 covers 17 residues. Trimming stripped 2 bases from V and 4 bases from J, with 21 bases between. Germline assignment: CDR1 SGDLS and CDR2 YYNGEE. CDR3 nucleotides: TGTGCCAGCAGCGTCCCTAAGAGGGGAGGTGAAACAGAGACCCAGTACTTC. Residues: CASSVPKRGGETETQYF.

The gene calls are TRBV18 and TRBJ2-2; D is ambiguous. The V gene's germline CDR1 is KGHSH and CDR2 LQKENI. The CDR3 is 14 residues long. V was cut by 6 bases and J by 1 base, with 9 bases left in between. The CDR3, as DNA: TGTGCCAGCTCCGCTGTACAGAACACCGGGGAGCTGTTTTTT. This codes for CASSAVQNTGELFF.

The rearrangement joins TRBV24-1 to TRBJ2-2, with D uncertain. The CDR3 runs 13 residues. Per germline, CDR1 KGHDR and CDR2 SFDVKD. Trimming stripped 5 bases from V and 1 base from J, with 4 bases between. The CDR3 sequence is CATSGQNTGELFF. The CDR3 DNA reads TGTGCCACCAGTGGTCAGAACACCGGGGAGCTGTTTTTT.

The rearrangement joins TRBV7-2 to TRBJ1-6, with 7 bases that match TRBD1. The CDR3 contains 15 residues. Germline V gene sequence: CDR1 SGHTA, CDR2 FQGNSA. Trimming took 5 bases from V and 1 from J; bases not matched to a gene: 2. The CDR3 nucleotides read TGTGCCAGCAGCCCGGGACAGTCCTATAATTCACCCCTCCACTTT. Its translation is CASSPGQSYNSPLHF.

The rearrangement links TRBV6-5 to TRBJ2-7; D is unresolved. V was cut by 7 bases and J by 2 bases, with 12 bases left in between. The CDR3 length is 13 residues. Germline V gene lookup returns CDR1 MNHEY and CDR2 SVGAGI. The CDR3 loop is CASIPRVAYEQYF. CDR3 sequence (DNA): TGTGCCAGCATTCCTCGGGTGGCCTACGAGCAGTACTTC.

The CDR3 region is CASSFGTSGSDTQYF. DNA for the CDR3: TGTGCCAGCAGTTTTGGGACTAGCGGGAGTGATACGCAGTATTTT. The chain has TRBV28 and TRBJ2-3, with TRBD2 matching over 14 bases. CDR3 size: 15 residues. V shed 3 bases, J shed 6 bases, and the junction held 2 bases outside the gene matches. Germline lookup yields CDR1 MDHEN and CDR2 SYDVKM.

The chain uses TRBV19 and TRBJ2-3, with TRBD2 matching 8 bases. Germline-derived CDR1 and CDR2 are LNHDA and SQIVND (reference sequence). The CDR3 contains 17 residues. V lost 3 bases to trimming and J lost 0 bases; unmatched junction nucleotides: 8. The CDR3 bases are TGTGCCAGTAGTATTGCCATTAGCGGGATTAGCACAGATACGCAGTATTTT. This encodes CASSIAISGISTDTQYF.